This passage covers 24 T cell receptor beta chains from one sample sequenced in a study of kidney transplant recipient with SARS-CoV-2 infection. A single record per CDR3 protein comes from TCRdb applying MiXCR to the reads. The sample lists under 250,000 distinct CDR3 sequences; around 28% were seen once. Here the sequenced sample was a blood sample, taken at baseline and on approximately day 120 from a kidney transplant recipient. The receptor source for this set is a young adult male patient who had COVID-19 and was a kidney transplant recipient. The T cells may come from the graft donor.

In this sample, this clonotype turned up many times. The rearrangement joins TRBV4-2 to TRBJ2-5, with TRBD1 matching over 10 bases. V gave up 4 bases and J gave up 5 bases; unmatched junction bases: 10. CDR1 LGHNA and CDR2 YNFKEQ come from the germline V gene. The CDR3 extends over 16 amino acids. This chain's CDR3 is CASSPNRDRGSETQYF. The CDR3 DNA follows: TGTGCCAGCAGCCCCAACCGGGACAGGGGTTCTGAGACCCAGTACTTC.

At least ten counts were recorded for this clonotype. The chain carries TRBV18 and TRBJ2-6, with TRBD1 matching over 7 bases. The CDR3 is 17 amino acids. Per germline, CDR1 KGHSH and CDR2 LQKENI. Trimming cost V 3 bases and J 2 bases; bases outside gene matches: 7. CDR3 nucleotide sequence: TGTGCCAGCTCACCCACACCCGACAGGGCTGGGGCCAACGTCCTGACTTTC. Translation gives CASSPTPDRAGANVLTF.

Comment on this clonotype: This clone may be a read error of a much larger clone one base away. The chain is built from TRBV12-3 or TRBV12-4 and TRBJ1-1, with a weak D call TRBD1 (5 bases). This CDR3 has 13 residues. The DNA for the CDR3 is TGTGCCGGCAGTTCCCTCTCAGGGACTGAAGCTTTCTTT. It encodes CAGSSLSGTEAFF.

The chain couples TRBV10-1 to TRBJ1-2, with D uncertain. Between the trimmed V and J ends, which lost 5 bases and 4 bases, there was a span of 23 bases. CDR1 WNHNN and CDR2 SYGVQD come from the germline V gene (reference sequence). The length of the CDR3 is 17 residues. The CDR3 loop is CASSCNIRSRKAYGYTF. The DNA for the CDR3 is TGCGCCAGCAGTTGTAATATAAGATCGCGAAAGGCCTATGGCTACACCTTC.

Comment on this clonotype: Being one base from a much bigger clone, this may be a read error. The chain recombines TRBV29-1 with TRBJ2-7; weak D call: TRBD2 (6 bases). V was trimmed by 4 bases and J by 7 bases, leaving 20 bases between them. Germline lookup yields CDR1 SQVTM and CDR2 ANQGSEA. The CDR3 has 14 residues. CDR3 region: CSVAQLRDFGEQYF. The CDR3 DNA sequence: TGCAGCGTTGCCCAACTTCGGGACTTTGGGGAGCAGTACTTC.

The J gene is TRBJ2-2, the V gene TRBV5-6; 9 positions match TRBD2. This CDR3 has 16 residues. The ends lost 1 base at V and 7 bases at J; junction bases unmatched: 8. Germline loops: CDR1 SGHDT, CDR2 YYEEEE. Written as DNA, the CDR3 is TGTGCCAGCAGCTTGCAGGGACTAGCATCGGGCGGGGAGCTGTTTTTT. This gives the protein CASSLQGLASGGELFF.

Points on this clonotype: A read error may be the cause here, since a much bigger clone is one base away. The rearrangement uses TRBV7-1 and TRBJ1-2; D not resolved. TRBV7-1 is marked as an open reading frame, function uncertain. The CDR3 has 17 residues. The CDR3 loop is CASSKRYHEGKTYGCTF. The DNA for the CDR3 is TGTGCCAGCAGCAAAAGATATCACGAGGGAAAGACCTATGGCTGCACCTTC.

Concerning this clonotype itself: This may be a read error, as it is one base from a much larger clone. The rearrangement links TRBV28 to TRBJ1-5, with D unclear. Trimming took off 4 bases at V and 0 bases at J, with 22 bases between the two ends. From germline, CDR1 is MDHEN and CDR2 SYDVKM. CDR3 size: 19 residues. CDR3 DNA sequence: TGTGCCAGCAGTTCTACCCGTGCGAGCATACGTTATAGCAATCAGCCCCAGCATTTT. Translated, it gives CASSSTRASIRYSNQPQHF.

The V call is TRBV5-1, the J call TRBJ1-1, with a weak D call TRBD1 (5 bases). There are 14 residues in the CDR3. V was pared by 6 bases and J by 1 base, with 13 bases between. Germline V gene sequence: CDR1 SGHRS, CDR2 YFSETQ. The CDR3 nucleotides read TGCGCCAGCAACTGGACCGGGACGAACACTGAAGCTTTCTTT. Encoded protein: CASNWTGTNTEAFF.

Turning to this clonotype: This may come from a read error, since a much larger clone is one base off. The V call is TRBV29-1, the J call TRBJ2-4; tentative D call: TRBD1 (7 bases). The better agreement between TRBJ2-7 and the DNA end casts doubt on the J call. This CDR3 has 13 amino acids. CDR1 SQVTM and CDR2 ANQGSEA come from the germline V gene. The CDR3 bases are TGCAGCGTGAGGCAGGGGGGAGCCCACGAGCAGTACTTC. It specifies CSVRQGGAHEQYF.

In regard to this clonotype: A much more abundant neighbour one base away suggests this may be a read error. This chain links TRBV12-3 or TRBV12-4 with TRBJ1-1; D perhaps matches TRBD1 (5 bases). The CDR3 extends over 12 amino acids. V lost 1 base and J 8 bases, leaving 8 bases between the germline ends. The CDR3 protein is CASSLEGTEAFF. In DNA, the CDR3 is TGTGCCAGCAGTTTAGAGGGGACCGAAGCTTTCTTT.

This chain connects TRBV2 to TRBJ2-1; weak D call: TRBD1 (6 bases). The CDR3 is 17 residues long. V was cut by 2 bases and J by 5 bases, with 19 bases left in between. Germline values: CDR1 SNHLY, CDR2 FYNNEI. The CDR3 coding sequence is TGTGCCAGCAGTGAACCTGAAGGGGCAGGGGATGACAATGAGCAGTTCTTC. Amino acid sequence: CASSEPEGAGDDNEQFF.

Note on this clonotype: A much larger clone is a single base away; this may be a read error. DNA of the CDR3: TGTGCCAGCGGCCCCATTGACAGAGCAGATACGCAGTATTTT. This sequence encodes CASGPIDRADTQYF. This sequence joins TRBV27 and TRBJ2-3; a possible D gene is TRBD1 (5 bases). Trimming stripped 8 bases from V and 4 bases from J, with 16 bases between. Germline V gene sequence: CDR1 MNHEY, CDR2 SMNVEV (reference sequence). CDR3 length equals 14 residues.

This clonotype has just one count. With a much larger clone just one base away, this may be a read error. V usage is TRBV20-1 and J usage is TRBJ2-7; weak D call: TRBD2 (5 bases). Germline CDR1 reads DFQATT; CDR2 reads SNEGSKA (reference sequence). This CDR3 has 14 residues. Trimming removed 5 bases at V and 2 bases at J, with 16 bases between. This CDR3 reads CSALAGSLAYEQYF. The CDR3 nucleotides read TGCAGTGCTCTCGCGGGCAGTCTGGCCTACGAGCAGTACTTC.

This clonotype was recorded many times. This rearrangement joins TRBV6-2 or TRBV6-3 to TRBJ1-2, with no clear D. Germline CDR1 and CDR2: MNHEY and SVGEGT. This CDR3 has 17 residues. Trimming left V 5 bases short and J 4 bases short, with 23 bases between. The CDR3 here is CASSHLRCIGKTYGYTF. Here the CDR3 DNA reads TGTGCCAGCAGTCACTTGCGCTGCATCGGAAAGACCTATGGCTACACCTTC.

Comments on this clonotype: A much bigger clone sits one base away, suggesting this may be a read error. V gene TRBV19 combines with J gene TRBJ2-2; 9 bases are a match to TRBD2. Germline CDR1 LNHDA, CDR2 SQIVND (reference sequence). CDR3 length: 15 amino acids. This chain's CDR3 is CASRTSGSNTGELLF. The CDR3 DNA reads TGTGCCAGTAGGACTAGCGGATCGAACACCGGGGAGCTGCTTTTT.

In the case of this clonotype: This sequence may be a read error, since a much larger clone differs from it by one base. This sequence joins TRBV7-8 and TRBJ1-2, with D unresolved. The germline V gene encodes CDR1 SGHVS and CDR2 FQNEAQ. The CDR3 totals 13 residues. V lost 7 bases, J lost 4 bases, and 13 bases lay in between. The CDR3 DNA is TGTGCCAGCAATTCCGGACGGATCTATGGCTACACCTTC. Amino acid sequence: CASNSGRIYGYTF.

There are many counts of this clonotype. The rearrangement joins TRBV6-2 or TRBV6-3 to TRBJ1-5; tentative D call: TRBD1 (6 bases). The ends were cut back, 2 bases at V and 2 bases at J, with 22 bases in the middle. The CDR3 loop spans 19 amino acids. Germline-derived CDR1 and CDR2 are MNHEY and SVGEGT. This CDR3 reads CASSYSLSGRGGGNQPQHF. CDR3 DNA sequence: TGTGCCAGCAGTTACAGTCTATCCGGTAGGGGGGGCGGCAATCAGCCCCAGCATTTT.

In regard to this clonotype: Just one base apart from a much larger clone, this may be a read error. The V and J genes are TRBV5-4 and TRBJ1-2; D not certain. This CDR3 comprises 16 residues. V was pared by 6 bases and J by 4 bases, with 22 bases between. In germline, CDR1 is SGHNT, CDR2 YYREEE (reference sequence). In DNA form, the CDR3 reads TGTGCCAGCAAACAAGGCGTACCAGGAAAGACCTATGGCTACACCTTC. As protein: CASKQGVPGKTYGYTF.

This clonotype showed up many times. The genes are TRBV5-4 and TRBJ2-3; TRBD1 aligns across 11 bases. J lost 2 bases, V lost 2 bases, and 4 bases had no gene match. CDR1 is SGHNT and CDR2 is YYREEE in the germline V gene (reference sequence). CDR3 length equals 16 residues. CDR3 residues: CASSFGTGGLTDTQYF. The DNA for the CDR3 is TGTGCCAGCAGCTTTGGGACAGGGGGGCTCACAGATACGCAGTATTTT.

The table lists this clonotype with many counts. The chain has TRBV4-3 and TRBJ2-7; D perhaps matches TRBD1 (6 bases). The V end was cut by 1 base, the J end by 2 bases, with 9 bases between. The germline V gene encodes CDR1 LGHNA and CDR2 YSLEER. This CDR3 is 14 amino acids long. CDR3 nucleotides: TGCGCCAGCAGCCAAGCTCAGGGGCCCTACGAGCAGTACTTC. The encoded protein is CASSQAQGPYEQYF.

This clonotype was seen at least ten times. The CDR3 loop reads CSVAERAGYTF. As DNA, the CDR3 is TGCAGCGTGGCCGAACGCGCTGGCTACACCTTC. V and J are TRBV29-1 and TRBJ1-2; D is ambiguous. The germline V gene encodes CDR1 SQVTM and CDR2 ANQGSEA. The CDR3 has 11 amino acids. With 6 bases removed from V and 7 bases from J, the gap between germline ends came to 12 bases.

This clonotype was counted ten times or more. The genes are TRBV7-7 and TRBJ1-2; D uncertain. The CDR3 spans 17 residues. Trimming removed 5 bases at V and 4 bases at J, with 23 bases between. The germline CDR1 and CDR2 sequences are SSHAT and FNYEAQ (reference sequence). The CDR3: CASSLCLKCRKTYGYTF. The DNA for the CDR3 is TGTGCCAGCAGCCTGTGTCTTAAGTGCCGAAAGACCTATGGCTACACCTTC.

This clonotype appeared many times. The J gene is TRBJ2-7, the V gene TRBV3-1; TRBD2 matches 9 bases. CDR3 length equals 16 residues. V trimming: 0 bases; J trimming: 10 bases; junction bases outside the gene matches: 13. Germline V lookup: CDR1 LGHDT, CDR2 YNNKEL (reference sequence). This CDR3 is CASSQDVAGGLLRQYF. As DNA, the CDR3 is TGTGCCAGCAGCCAAGATGTTGCGGGAGGGCTTCTTCGACAGTACTTC.